This section outlines one T cell receptor beta chain sequence together with its context. The ends were cut back, 8 bases at V and 5 bases at J, with 12 bases in the middle. CDR1 and CDR2 (germline): MNHEY, SVGAGI. The CDR3 is 12 amino acids. This sample was included in a study of blood T cell repertoires in COVID-19. TCRdb's copy holds only in-frame clones and misses some; the assay was immunoSEQ multiplex PCR. This table has 200,000 to 250,000 clones, roughly 85% appearing once. The receptor comes from a woman in her 70s with COVID-19, enrolled during active disease. V usage is TRBV6-5 and J usage is TRBJ1-1, with D perhaps matching TRBD1 (6 bases). The sequencing input was peripheral blood. CDR3 loop: CASGEQGTEAFF. The CDR3 DNA reads TGTGCCAGCGGCGAACAGGGTACTGAAGCTTTCTTT.